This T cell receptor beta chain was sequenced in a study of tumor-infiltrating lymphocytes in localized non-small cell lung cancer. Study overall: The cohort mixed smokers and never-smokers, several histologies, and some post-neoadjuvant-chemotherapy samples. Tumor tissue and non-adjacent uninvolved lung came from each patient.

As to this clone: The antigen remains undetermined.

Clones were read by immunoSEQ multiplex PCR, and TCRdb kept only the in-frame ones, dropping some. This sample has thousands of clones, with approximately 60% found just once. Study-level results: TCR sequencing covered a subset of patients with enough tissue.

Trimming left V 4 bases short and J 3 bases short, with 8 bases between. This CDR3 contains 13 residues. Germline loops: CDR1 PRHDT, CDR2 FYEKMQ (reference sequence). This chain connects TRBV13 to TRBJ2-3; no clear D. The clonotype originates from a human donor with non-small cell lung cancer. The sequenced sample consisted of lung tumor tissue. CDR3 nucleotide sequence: TGTGCCAGCAGCTCGAGGTTGACAGATACGCAGTATTTT. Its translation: CASSSRLTDTQYF. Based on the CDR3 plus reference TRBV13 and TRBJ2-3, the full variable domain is AAGVIQSPRHLIKEKRETATLKCYPIPRHDTVYWYQQGPGQDPQFLISFYEKMQSDKGSIPDRFSAQQFSDYHSELNMSSLELGDSALYFCASSSRLTDTQYFGPGTRLTVL.